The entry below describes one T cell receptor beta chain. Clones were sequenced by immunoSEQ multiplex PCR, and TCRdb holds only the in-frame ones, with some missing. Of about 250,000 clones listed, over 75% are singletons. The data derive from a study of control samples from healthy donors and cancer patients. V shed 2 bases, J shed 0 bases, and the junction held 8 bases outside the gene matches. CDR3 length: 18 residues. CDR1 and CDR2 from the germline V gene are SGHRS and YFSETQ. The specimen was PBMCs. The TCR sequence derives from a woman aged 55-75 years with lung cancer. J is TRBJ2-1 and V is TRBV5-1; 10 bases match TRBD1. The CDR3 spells CASSLRDRGGSSYNEQFF. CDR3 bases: TGCGCCAGCAGCTTAAGGGACAGGGGAGGGAGCTCCTACAATGAGCAGTTCTTC.